One T cell receptor (beta chain) is described in this entry. CDR3 length equals 14 residues. Trimming took off 6 bases at V and 1 base at J, with 11 bases between the two ends. CDR1 and CDR2 from the germline V gene are LNHDA and SQIVND (reference sequence). The entry originates in a study of shared clonotypes between healthy human individuals. Assay: immunoSEQ multiplex PCR; the TCRdb copy retains only in-frame clones and omits some. The table lists some 980,000 clones, around 80% of them singletons. Donors were Caucasian adults residing in Nashville, Tennessee, USA. Sequenced: memory CD4+ T cells sorted from blood. Subset here: CD45RA-negative fraction. The chain joins TRBV19 to TRBJ2-3, with D perhaps TRBD1 (5 bases). This sequence was found in a young man in good health. CDR3: CASSGHRGTDTQYF. CDR3 nucleotides: TGTGCCAGTAGCGGACATCGAGGCACAGATACGCAGTATTTT.